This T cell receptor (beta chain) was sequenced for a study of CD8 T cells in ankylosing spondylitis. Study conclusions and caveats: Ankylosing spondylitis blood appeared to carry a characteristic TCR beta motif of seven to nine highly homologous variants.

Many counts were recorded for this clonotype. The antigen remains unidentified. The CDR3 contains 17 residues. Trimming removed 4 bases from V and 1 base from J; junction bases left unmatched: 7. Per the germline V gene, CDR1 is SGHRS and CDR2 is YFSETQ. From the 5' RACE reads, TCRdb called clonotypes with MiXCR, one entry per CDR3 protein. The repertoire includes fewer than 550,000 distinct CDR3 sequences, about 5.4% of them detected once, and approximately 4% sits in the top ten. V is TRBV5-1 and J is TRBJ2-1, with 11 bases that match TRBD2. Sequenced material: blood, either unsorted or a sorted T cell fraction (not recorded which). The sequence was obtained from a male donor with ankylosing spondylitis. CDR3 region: CASSPLAGGLSYNEQFF. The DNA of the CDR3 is TGCGCCAGCAGCCCATTAGCGGGGGGGCTTTCCTACAATGAGCAGTTCTTC. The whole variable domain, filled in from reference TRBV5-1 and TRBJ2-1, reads KAGVTQTPRYLIKTRGQQVTLSCSPISGHRSVSWYQQTPGQGLQFLFEYFSETQRNKGNFPGRFSGRQFSNSRSEMNVSTLELGDSALYLCASSPLAGGLSYNEQFFGPGTRLTVL.